Listed below are T cell receptor beta chains from one sample, sequenced in a study of blood T cell repertoires in COVID-19. Profiled with immunoSEQ multiplex PCR; TCRdb holds only in-frame clones, not every one. The sample contains about 190,000 clones, 84% of which appear only once. The sample comprised peripheral blood. The origin of the receptors is a human donor in a cohort sampled during active COVID-19. Each CDR3 is given with its conserved first and last residue. The D gene is left open where the match is weak. Size is omitted from some rows. Given values are once, few, many or a class for expanded clones.

length	D	size	V	J	DNA	CDR3
13	.	once	TRBV2	TRBJ1-2	TGTGCCGCCGCGCCTGATTCTAACTATGGCTACACCTTC	CAAAPDSNYGYTF
16	TRBD1	.	TRBV28	TRBJ1-5	TGTGCCAGCAGCCGTACCCGGGGACAGGGCGATCAGCCCCAGCATTTT	CASSRTRGQGDQPQHF
16	.	.	TRBV7-8	TRBJ1-1	TGTGCCAGCAGCTTAGGGGGGGTAGGAACTAACACTGAAGCTTTCTTT	CASSLGGVGTNTEAFF
12	.	few	TRBV18	TRBJ1-1	TGTGCCAGCTCAGCAACTCCTACTGAAGCTTTCTTT	CASSATPTEAFF
16	.	.	TRBV7-9	TRBJ2-3	TGTGCCAGCAGCTTAGGCTCCGGGGGATTATTTAATACGCAGTATTTT	CASSLGSGGLFNTQYF
15	TRBD2	few	TRBV11-2	TRBJ2-2	TGTGCCAGCAGCCTAGCGGGGGCGAACACCGGGGAGCTGTTTTTT	CASSLAGANTGELFF
12	TRBD2	.	TRBV30	TRBJ2-1	TGTGCCTGGAGCCCCGGGGGAGGGGAGCAGTTCTTC	CAWSPGGGEQFF
14	TRBD2	.	TRBV7-7	TRBJ2-1	TGTGCTAGCAGCTTAGGACTAGCCGGTGGTGAGCAGTTCTTC	CASSLGLAGGEQFF
13	.	.	TRBV2	TRBJ2-7	TGTGCCAGCAATCCCCTCCGGGGCTACGAGCAGTACTTC	CASNPLRGYEQYF
17	TRBD2	.	TRBV2	TRBJ2-7	TGTGCCAGCAGTGAATGGGGAAGGACTAGCGGGAGCGACGAGCAGTACTTC	CASSEWGRTSGSDEQYF
17	.	.	TRBV7-9	TRBJ1-2	TGTGCCAGCAGCACCCCTTTCAGTGGGCTATATATAAACGGCTACACCTTC	CASSTPFSGLYINGYTF
14	TRBD1	.	TRBV18	TRBJ2-1	TGTGCCAGCTCACCGCAGACAGGGTTGGTTGAGCAGTTCTTC	CASSPQTGLVEQFF
16	TRBD1	.	TRBV9	TRBJ2-3	TGTGCCAGCAGCTTGGGACAGCCGGTGGGCACAGATACGCAGTATTTT	CASSLGQPVGTDTQYF
15	.	once	TRBV6-1	TRBJ2-5	TGTGCCAGCAGTGAAAACCGAGGCAGCGGGGAGACCCAGTACTTC	CASSENRGSGETQYF
14	.	.	TRBV19	TRBJ1-2	TGTGCCAGTACCCCTGGTGCAGGTTCTTTAGGCTACACCTTC	CASTPGAGSLGYTF
18	.	.	TRBV9	TRBJ2-3	TGTGCCAGCAGCGTAGATTTGGGTGGAGGGGGCCTGGCAGATACGCAGTATTTT	CASSVDLGGGGLADTQYF
14	.	once	TRBV3-1/TRBV3-2	TRBJ1-2	TGTGCCAGCAGAGGGGCAGGGGCGGACTATGGCTACACCTTC	CASRGAGADYGYTF
15	TRBD1	.	TRBV18	TRBJ2-5	TGTGCCAGCTCACCACGACAGGGCGTTCAAGAGACCCAGTACTTC	CASSPRQGVQETQYF
14	TRBD1	.	TRBV7-2	TRBJ1-2	TGTGCCAGCAGACCCGGACAGGGACGCTATGGCTACACCTTC	CASRPGQGRYGYTF
13	.	.	TRBV6-4	TRBJ1-6	TGTGCCAGCAGTGAAGGGGGAAATTCACCCCTCCACTTT	CASSEGGNSPLHF
16	TRBD1	few	TRBV10-3	TRBJ2-7	TGTGCCATCGGCAGGACAGGGCCCCCAGAGACGGGCGAGCAGTACTTC	CAIGRTGPPETGEQYF
13	.	.	TRBV6-5	TRBJ2-7	TGTGCCAGCAGTTACGGGGGCCCGTGGGAGCAGTACTTC	CASSYGGPWEQYF
14	.	.	TRBV5-1	TRBJ2-7	TGCGCCAGCAGCCCCGAGGGAGTTTCCTACGAGCAGTACTTC	CASSPEGVSYEQYF
15	.	.	TRBV4-1	TRBJ1-6	TGCGCCAGCAGCCAAACCAGACTTTATAATTCACCCCTCCACTTT	CASSQTRLYNSPLHF
18	.	.	TRBV6-1	TRBJ2-1	TGTGCCAGCAGTGAAGGCCAGGGTGCGGGACTGCGGCGCGATGAGCAGTTCTTC	CASSEGQGAGLRRDEQFF